A single sample gave rise to the 18 T cell receptor beta chains below, sequenced in a study of control samples from healthy donors and cancer patients. This table comes from immunoSEQ multiplex PCR, and its TCRdb copy is limited to in-frame clones, with some not included. Among 100,000 to 150,000 clones listed, around 90% were seen once. The sequencing input was blood. All receptors come from a man aged 40-49 years in good health.

This rearrangement joins TRBV19 to TRBJ1-3; no firm D call. Trimming took off 5 bases at V and 4 bases at J, with 12 bases between the two ends. The germline CDR1 and CDR2 sequences are LNHDA and SQIVND (reference sequence). CDR3 length: 14 amino acids. The CDR3 here is CASSSRAGGNTIYF. The CDR3 DNA reads TGTGCCAGTAGTTCCCGGGCCGGAGGAAACACCATATATTTT.

The chain joins TRBV3-1 (or the pseudogene TRBV3-2) to TRBJ2-2, with TRBD2 matching over 7 bases. The CDR3 runs 15 residues. Trimming took 2 bases from V and 1 from J; bases not matched to a gene: 1. CDR1 is LGHDT, CDR2 YNNKEL, per germline (reference sequence). The CDR3 sequence: CASSQPGGNTGELFF. In DNA form, the CDR3 reads TGTGCCAGCAGCCAACCGGGGGGGAACACCGGGGAGCTGTTTTTT.

V usage is TRBV11-2 and J usage is TRBJ2-3; TRBD1 might be the D (5 bases). Germline assignment: CDR1 SGHAT and CDR2 FQNNGV. V lost 8 bases, J lost 5 bases, and 11 bases lay in between. The CDR3 has 12 residues. Here the CDR3 DNA reads TGTGCCAGCGGGGAAAGGGGAGATACGCAGTATTTT. Translating gives CASGERGDTQYF.

The gene calls are TRBV4-2 and TRBJ2-7, with D possibly being TRBD1 or TRBD2 (6 bases each). V was trimmed by 4 bases and J by 6 bases, leaving 22 bases between them. CDR1 is LGHNA, CDR2 YNFKEQ, per germline. This CDR3 is built from 16 residues. The CDR3 protein is CASSLAPGAQQGEQYF. CDR3 nucleotide sequence: TGTGCCAGCAGCCTTGCCCCGGGGGCGCAGCAAGGCGAGCAGTACTTC.

The J gene is TRBJ2-5, the V gene TRBV5-1, with unresolved D. Deletions cut 0 bases from V and 4 bases from J, with 10 bases between. The germline CDR1 and CDR2 sequences are SGHRS and YFSETQ. This CDR3 contains 14 residues. CDR3 nucleotide sequence: TGCGCCAGCAGCTTGGGCTTGATTGGAGAGACCCAGTACTTC. Translation gives CASSLGLIGETQYF.

This chain links TRBV29-1 with TRBJ1-1, with 7 bases fitting TRBD1. V gave up 6 bases and J gave up 7 bases; unmatched junction bases: 5. The CDR3 has 11 amino acids. Germline-derived CDR1 and CDR2 are SQVTM and ANQGSEA. The CDR3 DNA follows: TGCAGCGTCGAGACAGGGCATGAAGCTTTCTTT. Translation gives CSVETGHEAFF.

The chain couples TRBV19 to TRBJ2-2, with D perhaps given as TRBD1 or TRBD2 (5 bases each). V lost 0 bases to trimming and J lost 3 bases, with 5 bases between them. The CDR3 has 14 residues. The germline V gene has CDR1 LNHDA and CDR2 SQIVND (reference sequence). CDR3 amino acids: CASSIEGDTGELFF. CDR3 nucleotide sequence: TGTGCCAGTAGTATAGAGGGGGACACCGGGGAGCTGTTTTTT.

The V call is TRBV5-6, the J call TRBJ1-3; D remains ambiguous. Deletions cut 2 bases from V and 4 bases from J, with 22 bases between. This CDR3 region has 18 residues. From germline, CDR1 is SGHDT and CDR2 YYEEEE. The CDR3 spells CASSFWARRLGTGNTIYF. As DNA, the CDR3 is TGTGCCAGCAGCTTCTGGGCCAGGCGACTTGGAACCGGAAACACCATATATTTT. Using reference TRBV5-6 and TRBJ1-3 for the parts outside the CDR3, the full variable domain is DAGVTQSPTHLIKTRGQQVTLRCSPKSGHDTVSWYQQALGQGPQFIFQYYEEEERQRGNFPDRFSGHQFPNYSSELNVNALLLGDSALYLCASSFWARRLGTGNTIYFGEGSWLTVV.

This clone was observed a single time. The chain combines TRBV11-3 with TRBJ2-2; TRBD1 aligns across 8 bases. The CDR3 loop spans 15 amino acids. The J segment lost 5 bases and the V segment lost 1 base, leaving 3 bases of the junction unmatched. The germline V gene has CDR1 SGHNT and CDR2 YENEEA. For the CDR3, the DNA is TGTGCCAGCAGCTTAGGAGGACAGGGTACCGGGGAGCTGTTTTTT. Its protein is CASSLGGQGTGELFF.

In this sample, this clone turned up once. This chain joins TRBV6-5 and TRBJ1-2; no firm D call. Germline CDR1 MNHEY, CDR2 SVGAGI. The CDR3 is made up of 13 amino acids. Trimming removed 0 bases from V and 8 bases from J, with 10 bases in between. The CDR3 region has the DNA TGTGCCAGCAGTTACTCCCCAACGGGGGGCTACACCTTC. Encoded protein: CASSYSPTGGYTF.

The chain employs TRBV6-1 and TRBJ2-3; no clear D gene. V was pared by 0 bases and J by 2 bases, with 9 bases between. The germline V gene encodes CDR1 MNHNS and CDR2 SASEGT. CDR3 length equals 15 residues. This CDR3 is CASSEATHPTDTQYF. CDR3 coding DNA: TGTGCCAGCAGTGAAGCAACTCACCCCACAGATACGCAGTATTTT.

V is TRBV7-9 and J is TRBJ2-7, with D possibly TRBD2 on 5 matching bases. The CDR3 contains 12 residues. From germline, CDR1 is SEHNR and CDR2 FQNEAQ (reference sequence). V lost 9 bases, J lost 2 bases, and 11 bases lay in between. The CDR3 DNA is TGTGCCAGTGGACTGGGGACCTACGAGCAGTACTTC. Protein sequence: CASGLGTYEQYF.

This clone has more than one count but fewer than ten. This chain uses TRBV3-1 (or the pseudogene TRBV3-2) with TRBJ2-7; D is unclear. The CDR3 runs 15 residues. V was shortened by 0 bases and J by 5 bases, with 14 bases between the two germline ends. Germline V gene lookup returns CDR1 LGHDT and CDR2 YNNKEL (reference sequence). CDR3 amino acids: CASSQDARNTNEQYF. CDR3 sequence (DNA): TGTGCCAGCAGCCAAGATGCCAGGAATACCAACGAGCAGTACTTC.

This clone appeared once. The chain has TRBV27 and TRBJ2-1, with 9 bases lining up with TRBD1. There are 16 residues in the CDR3. V shed 0 bases, J shed 8 bases, and the junction held 8 bases outside the gene matches. CDR1 MNHEY and CDR2 SMNVEV come from the germline V gene (reference sequence). CDR3 nucleotide sequence: TGTGCCAGCAGTTTATCGAGCGGGACAGGGCTCGATGAGCAGTTCTTC. It codes for CASSLSSGTGLDEQFF.

The chain employs TRBV28 and TRBJ1-1, with D uncertain. The CDR3 loop spans 10 amino acids. V lost 10 bases and J 7 bases, leaving 10 bases between the germline ends. Germline CDR1 reads MDHEN; CDR2 reads SYDVKM. The CDR3 DNA follows: TGTGCCACAACGGACGGTGAAGCTTTCTTT. It specifies CATTDGEAFF. The full variable domain, with the rest looked up from reference TRBV28 and TRBJ1-1, is DVKVTQSSRYLVKRTGEKVFLECVQDMDHENMFWYRQDPGLGLRLIYFSYDVKMKEKGDIPEGYSVSREKKERFSLILESASTNQTSMYLCATTDGEAFFGQGTRLTVV.

This chain uses TRBV20-1 with TRBJ1-1; D not certain. CDR1 and CDR2 (germline): DFQATT, SNEGSKA (reference sequence). V gave up 2 bases and J gave up 4 bases, with 5 bases separating them. The CDR3 length is 11 residues. The CDR3 DNA reads TGCAGTGCTAGATTAACCACTGAAGCTTTCTTT. Translation gives CSARLTTEAFF.

This clone was counted a single time. This chain joins TRBV5-1 and TRBJ2-7; 16 nucleotides agree with TRBD2. The V segment lost 3 bases and the J segment 3 bases; nucleotides outside the gene matches: 6. The length of the CDR3 is 17 residues. Per germline, CDR1 SGHRS and CDR2 YFSETQ. As DNA, the CDR3 is TGCGCCAGCAGCTCGGGACTAGCGGGGGGGCCGATCTACGAGCAGTACTTC. It translates to CASSSGLAGGPIYEQYF.

This clone was detected once. The rearrangement uses TRBV4-2 and TRBJ2-5; possible D gene TRBD1, 6 bases. Germline CDR1 and CDR2: LGHNA and YNFKEQ. Trimming removed 1 base at V and 4 bases at J, with 16 bases between. The CDR3 spans 16 residues. The CDR3: CASSQGDRQVPETQYF. DNA for the CDR3: TGTGCCAGCAGCCAAGGCGATCGACAGGTACCAGAGACCCAGTACTTC.